The rows below give T cell receptor beta chains drawn from one sample of a study of vaccination and CD4 T cells after COVID-19. TCRdb reprocessed the PCR reads with MiXCR, giving one entry per CDR3 protein. Seen here are about 14,000 distinct CDR3 sequences, around 75% observed once, and the top ten hold about 8.9%. For these TCRs, the target antigens are not known. Sequenced here: CD4+ T cells from blood, cultured in vitro, sampled after SARS-CoV-2 vaccination. All receptors come from a human donor who received a COVID-19 vaccine. Both conserved end residues are part of each CDR3. A D gene is named only where the DNA matches it firmly. Some rows have no size entry. The others give once, few or many, or a class for an expanded clone.

D,J,size,V,DNA,CDR3
NA,TRBJ1-2,NA,TRBV7-9,TGTGCCAGCAGCCCAGGGGTAGGAAACTATGGCTACACCTTC,CASSPGVGNYGYTF
NA,TRBJ2-3,NA,TRBV20-1,TGCAGTGCCAGACGGCAAGATACGCAGTATTTT,CSARRQDTQYF
NA,TRBJ1-1,NA,TRBV6-1,TGTGCCAGCTGCCGACGGGAAGGGATGAACACTGAAGCTTTCTTT,CASCRREGMNTEAFF
TRBD1,TRBJ1-3,NA,TRBV24-1,TGTGCCACCAGTGATCCGGCCGGACAGGGGGCCGGGGACACCATATATTTT,CATSDPAGQGAGDTIYF
TRBD1,TRBJ1-6,NA,TRBV5-1,TGCGCCAGCAGCTCCGGACAGGGACAAACACCCCTCCACTTT,CASSSGQGQTPLHF
TRBD2,TRBJ2-2,few,TRBV5-4,TGTGCCAGCAGCTACCCAGCGGGGTCGGACACCGGGGAGCTGTTTTTT,CASSYPAGSDTGELFF
NA,TRBJ1-2,NA,TRBV14,TGTGCCAGCAGCGTCGGAAGAGGGGGCTACACCTTC,CASSVGRGGYTF
TRBD2,TRBJ2-5,NA,TRBV2,TGTGCCAGCAGCCTGGGGGGGAGATGGGAGACCCAGTACTTC,CASSLGGRWETQYF
NA,TRBJ1-1,NA,TRBV12-3/TRBV12-4,TGTGCCAGCAGCCCCGGTAGGGGGGCCACTGAAGCTTTCTTT,CASSPGRGATEAFF
TRBD1,TRBJ1-2,NA,TRBV20-1,TGCAGTGCTAGAGGTACAGGGGGCGCTGGCTATGGCTACACCTTC,CSARGTGGAGYGYTF
TRBD1,TRBJ1-6,medium-sized,TRBV20-1,TGCAGTGCTAGAGATCAGGGGGCCTACTCACCCCTCCACTTT,CSARDQGAYSPLHF
TRBD2,TRBJ2-2,NA,TRBV5-1,TGCGCCAGCAGCTTGGTGTTGGTAGCGGGGCCTGGGGAGCTGTTTTTT,CASSLVLVAGPGELFF
TRBD1,TRBJ1-2,NA,TRBV6-1,TGTGCCAGCGACAGGGCTAACTATGGCTACACCTTC,CASDRANYGYTF
TRBD1,TRBJ1-1,NA,TRBV7-2,TGTGCCAGCAGCTCCATGACCCGGGACAGAAACACTGAAGCTTTCTTT,CASSSMTRDRNTEAFF
TRBD1,TRBJ1-1,NA,TRBV28,TGTGCCAGCTACACCCTTCAGGGGGATTACACTGAAGCTTTCTTT,CASYTLQGDYTEAFF
NA,TRBJ1-6,NA,TRBV5-5,TGTGCCAGCAGCTTGGGGGACGGATTTTCACCTGAGTACTTT,CASSLGDGFSPEYF
NA,TRBJ2-2,once,TRBV12-3/TRBV12-4,TGTGCCAGCAGTTTAGGGGGGTACCCTAACACCGGGGAGCTGTTTTTT,CASSLGGYPNTGELFF
NA,TRBJ1-6,NA,TRBV30,TGTGCCTGGAGTGTACGGAACACTGGGGTTGGTAATTCACCCCTCCACTTT,CAWSVRNTGVGNSPLHF
NA,TRBJ2-7,NA,TRBV25-1,TGTGCCAGCAGGGACAGCAGCTCCTACGAGCAGTACTTC,CASRDSSSYEQYF
NA,TRBJ2-3,NA,TRBV2,TGTGCCAGCAGTGAACGCCCGACAGGCTCTAGGGAGTATTTT,CASSERPTGSREYF
TRBD1,TRBJ1-2,once,TRBV24-1,TGTGCCACCAGTGATTACAGGGGCGGGTTCTATGGCTACACCTTC,CATSDYRGGFYGYTF
NA,TRBJ1-2,NA,TRBV24-1,TGTGCCACCAGTGAGCCAGGGTCCAGGGGCTACACCTTC,CATSEPGSRGYTF
TRBD1,TRBJ1-1,NA,TRBV2,TGTGCCAGCTCTAACAGGGGGCTGTGGACTGAAGCTTTCTTT,CASSNRGLWTEAFF
NA,TRBJ2-3,once,TRBV29-1,TGCAGCGTCACGCCGGAGGCCGGTTCGGGCGGCACAGATACGCAGTATTTT,CSVTPEAGSGGTDTQYF
NA,TRBJ1-1,NA,TRBV10-3,TGTGCCACCCAAACCGGGACACTGAACACTGAAGCTTTCTTT,CATQTGTLNTEAFF
NA,TRBJ2-3,NA,TRBV7-2,TGTGCCAGCAGCTTAGATTCCGGAGATACGCAGTATTTT,CASSLDSGDTQYF
TRBD1,TRBJ1-5,NA,TRBV5-8,TGTGCCAGCAGCGCGGACAGGGGAGTAATACAGCCCCAGCATTTT,CASSADRGVIQPQHF
NA,TRBJ1-3,NA,TRBV19,TGTGCCAGTAGTATCTCGCGGGGAAACACCATATATTTT,CASSISRGNTIYF
NA,TRBJ1-3,NA,TRBV7-9,TGTGCCAGCAGCGGGTCAGGGGACTCTGGAAACACCATATATTTT,CASSGSGDSGNTIYF
TRBD1,TRBJ1-5,NA,TRBV10-3,TGTGCCATCAGTAAGGACAGGGATCCCCTTAGCAATCAGCCCCAGCATTTT,CAISKDRDPLSNQPQHF
NA,TRBJ1-1,medium-sized,TRBV30,TGTGCCTGGAGTGTACAGAGTAGAGCTTTCTTT,CAWSVQSRAFF
NA,TRBJ2-7,NA,TRBV5-1,TGCGCCAGCAGCTTGGCCACCTATGGCGGGGAATCCTACGAGCAGTACTTC,CASSLATYGGESYEQYF
TRBD2,TRBJ2-7,NA,TRBV20-1,TGCAGTGCTAGAGGGACTAGCGGGGGGTCGAGTTACGAGCAGTACTTC,CSARGTSGGSSYEQYF
TRBD2,TRBJ2-1,few,TRBV2,TGTGCCAGCAGCCGTCCCGGGACTAGCGGGGGATACAATGAGCAGTTCTTC,CASSRPGTSGGYNEQFF
NA,TRBJ2-7,NA,TRBV30,TGTGCCTGGAGTGGCCTGGGCTACGAGCAGTACTTC,CAWSGLGYEQYF
NA,TRBJ1-2,NA,TRBV7-9,TGTGCCAGCAGCTTAGATCGTGCGTTATCGGGCTACACCTTC,CASSLDRALSGYTF
TRBD1,TRBJ2-5,NA,TRBV24-1,TGTGCCACCAGTGATCCGCCGGGACAGGGAAAAGAGACCCAGTACTTC,CATSDPPGQGKETQYF
NA,TRBJ1-5,NA,TRBV24-1,TGTGCCACCAGCCATAGGGAGGGGTTCAATCAGCCCCAGCATTTT,CATSHREGFNQPQHF
NA,TRBJ1-1,NA,TRBV30,TGTGCCTGGAGTACGTCGAGGGGTTGGGGGAACACTGAAGCTTTCTTT,CAWSTSRGWGNTEAFF
NA,TRBJ2-3,NA,TRBV27,TGTGCCAGCAGTTGGTCAGTGAGCACAGATACGCAGTATTTT,CASSWSVSTDTQYF
TRBD2,TRBJ2-1,NA,TRBV27,TGTGCCAGCAGTTTGTGGGGACTAGCGGGGGCCGAGAGCTCCTACAATGAGCAGTTCTTC,CASSLWGLAGAESSYNEQFF